These T cell receptor beta chains were read from a single sample in a study of graft-versus-host responses after intestinal transplantation. TCRdb's table, derived via immunoSEQ multiplex PCR, lists solely in-frame clones and lacks some. Of around 55,000 clones listed, around 89% are singletons. These receptors have no known antigen. Sequencing used unstimulated CD4+ T cells sorted from spleen or lymph node cells, obtained before transplant. The receptors originated from a human donor who was the organ donor for an intestinal transplant. Each CDR3 is given with its conserved first and last residue.

J	V	CDR3
TRBJ1-4	TRBV18	CASSPGAPPEKLFF
TRBJ1-1	TRBV6-5	CASSRQGGNTEAFF
TRBJ1-5	TRBV27	CASSPTGYSNQPQHF
TRBJ2-2	TRBV28	CASSFHDTAGELFF
TRBJ1-2	TRBV30	CAVAYLNYGYTF
TRBJ2-1	TRBV7-3	CASSNNRLRDNEQFF
TRBJ1-1	TRBV7-3	CASSLGSGQAMNTEAFF
TRBJ1-4	TRBV5-6	CASSLDRDMELFF
TRBJ2-7	TRBV11-2	CASSLLGTNNEQYF
TRBJ2-7	TRBV6-1	CASSKTSGTYEQYF
TRBJ2-1	TRBV7-9	CASSSKAGGPYNEQFF
TRBJ2-4	TRBV7-3	CASSPFDRVASWKKAKNIQYF
TRBJ1-1	TRBV6-4	CASSASEAFF
TRBJ2-7	TRBV18	CASSPLRETEQYF
TRBJ1-5	TRBV21-1	CASTKGGRGQPQHF
TRBJ2-7	TRBV9	CASSVDGGARVYEQYF
TRBJ1-3	TRBV10-2	CASAGVGGNTIYF
TRBJ2-7	TRBV4-2	CASSQTGSGSFHEQYF
TRBJ1-1	TRBV19	CASSIGPGRGPNTEAFF
TRBJ2-7	TRBV10-3	CAIAGPSYEQYF
TRBJ1-1	TRBV30	CAFRQGPTEAFF
TRBJ2-7	TRBV5-1	CASSFQGMNEQYF
TRBJ2-1	TRBV4-1	CASSQGWGGQNEQFF
TRBJ1-1	TRBV6-1	CASSVGEGTEAFF
TRBJ2-1	TRBV9	CASSVGFAEGGEQFF
TRBJ2-7	TRBV11-1	CASSFRDRGYEQYF
TRBJ1-5	TRBV28	CASSRQGLLNQPQHF
TRBJ2-5	TRBV9	CASSVGQPGETQYF
TRBJ2-1	TRBV5-6	CASSLDGGSSYNEQFF
TRBJ2-2	TRBV15	CATSRDDLAGDTGELFF
TRBJ2-4	TRBV7-3	CASSPNPRSGRDIQYF
TRBJ1-3	TRBV6-5	CASRIGTGGNTIYF